This T cell receptor beta chain was captured by sequencing in a study of CD8 T cells in ankylosing spondylitis. Per the germline V gene, CDR1 is DFQATT and CDR2 is SNEGSKA (reference sequence). V was clipped by 5 bases and J by 0 bases; unmatched bases: 5. The CDR3 spans 14 residues. The study, taken as a whole, reports: The study looked at matched synovial fluid samples from ankylosing spondylitis patients. Disease-linked clones were reported to be significantly enriched there. Relatively scarce in peripheral blood, disease-linked clones were CD8+.

Remarks on this clonotype: Its specificity is not known.

Via MiXCR, TCRdb re-called the 5' RACE reads, giving one row per CDR3 protein. The sample shows 150,000 to 200,000 distinct CDR3 sequences, about 20% of them seen only once. The rearrangement uses TRBV20-1 and TRBJ1-1; TRBD1 matches at 8 bases. The sample was blood, either unsorted or a sorted T cell fraction (not recorded which). This clonotype was sampled from a male donor between 10 and 30 years old with ankylosing spondylitis or in good health (not recorded which). The CDR3 bases are TGCAGTGCTCCCCGACAGGGGCTGAACACTGAAGCTTTCTTT. Translation: CSAPRQGLNTEAFF.